The 5 T cell receptor beta chains reported below all come from one sample, sequenced in a study of vaccination and CD4 T cells after COVID-19. Cultured CD4+ T cells had their DNA profiled by the Oncomine TCR Beta short-read assay. TCRdb redid the calling of the PCR reads with MiXCR, one entry per CDR3 protein. This sample has over 10,000 distinct CDR3 sequences; under 80% occur once, and the top ten carry about 12%. Treatment specified: approximately 11-day PBMC culture with coronavirus spike peptide pools or control peptides (ViraFEST assay). The antigens of these receptors remain unknown. Sequenced: CD4+ T cells from blood, cultured in vitro. The receptors here all came from a human donor who had recovered from COVID-19.

This clonotype has just a few counts. CDR3 in amino acids: CASSRYAKGPSNTGELFF. DNA of the CDR3: TGTGCCAGCAGCCGATACGCTAAGGGACCCAGTAACACCGGGGAGCTGTTTTTT. The chain links TRBV5-4 to TRBJ2-2; D may be TRBD1 or TRBD2 (5 bases each). The CDR3 extends over 18 amino acids. Trimming left V 4 bases short and J 2 bases short, with 21 bases between. CDR1 is SGHNT, CDR2 YYREEE, per germline (reference sequence).

This chain connects TRBV19 to TRBJ1-1; D ambiguous. V lost 7 bases and J 10 bases, leaving 22 bases between the germline ends. The CDR3 sequence is 14 residues long. Germline CDR1 and CDR2: LNHDA and SQIVND (reference sequence). The CDR3 is CASTEELNTAGAFF. The DNA of the CDR3 is TGTGCCAGTACTGAGGAATTAAACACCGCCGGAGCTTTCTTT.

The chain uses TRBV7-9 and TRBJ1-5; unclear D gene. Germline loops: CDR1 SEHNR, CDR2 FQNEAQ (reference sequence). The CDR3 contains 15 residues. V gave up 5 bases and J gave up 0 bases, with 11 bases separating them. The DNA for the CDR3 is TGTGCCAGCAGCCGGGGTACAGATAGCAATCAGCCCCAGCATTTT. This gives the protein CASSRGTDSNQPQHF.

The rearrangement joins TRBV20-1 to TRBJ2-7, with D possibly called TRBD1 or TRBD2 (5 bases each). CDR3 size: 16 residues. The germline gives CDR1 DFQATT, CDR2 SNEGSKA (reference sequence). V lost 1 base to trimming and J lost 4 bases, with 20 bases between them. For the CDR3, the DNA is TGCAGTGCTAGAGGAGGTATAGGGGAGACGGAGTACGAGCAGTACTTC. Translating it yields CSARGGIGETEYEQYF.

V is TRBV7-2 and J is TRBJ2-7; 9 bases align to TRBD2. The germline gives CDR1 SGHTA, CDR2 FQGNSA. The CDR3 has 14 amino acids. Trimming at V came to 5 bases and at J to 3 bases, leaving 5 bases not matched to a gene. The CDR3 region has the DNA TGTGCCAGCAGCCAGGGACTAGCAGGCTACGAGCAGTACTTC. It codes for CASSQGLAGYEQYF.